This T cell receptor beta chain derives from a study of blood T cell repertoires in COVID-19. Study-level background: The United States, Italy and Spain were the sources of the acute and convalescent COVID-19 samples.

Study processing details: Scientists estimated how many nucleated cells there were by amplifying reference gene primers. Here immunoSEQ multiplex PCR was the method, and the copy in TCRdb shows in-frame clones only, minus some. The V and J calls and the clone size are those of that table, but D and trimming were determined from the DNA. The sample shows over 150,000 clones, roughly 80% of them seen only once. Germline-derived CDR1 and CDR2 are MNHEY and SMNVEV (reference sequence). This CDR3 is built from 17 residues. The V and J ends lost 0 bases and 3 bases respectively, with 17 bases between them.

The TCR was taken from a man between 65 and 85 years old with active or convalescent COVID-19. Input material: peripheral blood. The rearrangement links TRBV27 to TRBJ1-1, with a tentative D call TRBD1 (5 bases). The CDR3 loop is CASSLSKRGRFYTEAFF. CDR3 in DNA: TGTGCCAGCAGTTTATCGAAAAGGGGAAGATTTTACACTGAAGCTTTCTTT.